This is a list of T cell receptor beta chains from one sample in a study of T cell repertoires in cytomegalovirus infection. These receptors have no identified antigens. TCRdb called the reads again in MiXCR, with one record for every CDR3 protein. The sample carries 550,000 to 850,000 distinct CDR3 sequences, roughly a third recorded once. Sample: cultured PBMCs, taken from culture after CMV antigen stimulation. The receptors were gathered from a human donor in good health (CMV status not recorded). Some clones in this sample may be carry-over from other donors' samples. CDR3s leave out the opening cysteine and the closing phenylalanine or tryptophan. Fields, in order: V gene, J gene, CDR3 protein.

v_call: TRBV6-5
j_call: TRBJ2-5
cdr3_aa: ASSSPHGRERGETQY

v_call: TRBV11-2
j_call: TRBJ1-5
cdr3_aa: ASSPGTVSHQPQH

v_call: TRBV15
j_call: TRBJ2-7
cdr3_aa: ATGQRGYEQY

v_call: TRBV10-3
j_call: TRBJ2-5
cdr3_aa: ASSGTEETQY

v_call: TRBV12-3/TRBV12-4
j_call: TRBJ1-5
cdr3_aa: ASSSHQGQPQH

v_call: TRBV20-1
j_call: TRBJ2-7
cdr3_aa: SASDPRTGLYEQY

v_call: TRBV20-1
j_call: TRBJ2-7
cdr3_aa: SAPDPGSYEQY

v_call: TRBV5-6
j_call: TRBJ1-4
cdr3_aa: ASSDPSEKLF

v_call: TRBV6-1
j_call: TRBJ2-5
cdr3_aa: ASIGGAAETQY

v_call: TRBV6-8
j_call: TRBJ2-1
cdr3_aa: ARNSGSSYNEQF

v_call: TRBV7-9
j_call: TRBJ1-2
cdr3_aa: ASSPLVLNYGYT

v_call: TRBV7-8
j_call: TRBJ2-1
cdr3_aa: ASFIRRDAYNEQF

v_call: TRBV6-2/TRBV6-3
j_call: TRBJ2-1
cdr3_aa: ASRPLVAYNEQF

v_call: TRBV20-1
j_call: TRBJ2-4
cdr3_aa: SAALAGLGSDIQY

v_call: TRBV6-2/TRBV6-3
j_call: TRBJ1-2
cdr3_aa: ASSTRTGPGYT

v_call: TRBV7-2
j_call: TRBJ2-3
cdr3_aa: ASLLGPPPGTDTQY

v_call: TRBV11-1
j_call: TRBJ2-4
cdr3_aa: ASSLASGDIQY

v_call: TRBV6-5
j_call: TRBJ2-3
cdr3_aa: ASSLLAGGQDTQY

v_call: TRBV20-1
j_call: TRBJ1-2
cdr3_aa: SASFDRAYGYT

v_call: TRBV7-9
j_call: TRBJ1-1
cdr3_aa: ASSPSGSREAF

v_call: TRBV7-2
j_call: TRBJ2-7
cdr3_aa: ASRGREGTSYEQY

v_call: TRBV7-4
j_call: TRBJ2-2
cdr3_aa: ASSFSGYRGTNTGELF

v_call: TRBV19
j_call: TRBJ2-5
cdr3_aa: ASMEAGGKQY

v_call: TRBV4-1
j_call: TRBJ2-2
cdr3_aa: ASSQFRAGQYTGELF

v_call: TRBV29-1
j_call: TRBJ2-2
cdr3_aa: SVEEGTGYSVGELF

v_call: TRBV6-2/TRBV6-3
j_call: TRBJ2-1
cdr3_aa: ASSYSLTRPTLDNEQF

v_call: TRBV7-2
j_call: TRBJ2-5
cdr3_aa: ASSRSGTKETQY

v_call: TRBV7-8
j_call: TRBJ2-3
cdr3_aa: ASSFPTLAGSTDTQY

v_call: TRBV5-6
j_call: TRBJ2-3
cdr3_aa: ASTPWGLRDTQY

v_call: TRBV11-2
j_call: TRBJ1-2
cdr3_aa: ASSSYSSYNYGYT

v_call: TRBV4-1
j_call: TRBJ2-5
cdr3_aa: ASSHRFRGAEETQY

v_call: TRBV5-4
j_call: TRBJ2-7
cdr3_aa: ASSSGLAGGMSSYEQY

v_call: TRBV7-9
j_call: TRBJ2-2
cdr3_aa: ASSLAGSIGTGELF

v_call: TRBV11-2
j_call: TRBJ2-5
cdr3_aa: ASSSRLLTYQETQY

v_call: TRBV7-2
j_call: TRBJ2-1
cdr3_aa: ANSYPGTGDNEQF

v_call: TRBV7-6
j_call: TRBJ1-6
cdr3_aa: ASSPRGSPLH

v_call: TRBV20-1
j_call: TRBJ2-5
cdr3_aa: SASKGSGETQY

v_call: TRBV16
j_call: TRBJ2-3
cdr3_aa: ASTQTDRVDTQY

v_call: TRBV6-2/TRBV6-3
j_call: TRBJ2-7
cdr3_aa: ATKDPTPYEQY

v_call: TRBV2
j_call: TRBJ1-6
cdr3_aa: ASSGGLSYNSPLH

v_call: TRBV7-2
j_call: TRBJ1-3
cdr3_aa: ASSSYMRNTIY

v_call: TRBV10-3
j_call: TRBJ1-1
cdr3_aa: AISESRVAVALAF

v_call: TRBV6-6
j_call: TRBJ1-2
cdr3_aa: ASSYIDSYGYT

v_call: TRBV10-3
j_call: TRBJ2-3
cdr3_aa: AISLGGASTDTQY

v_call: TRBV3-1
j_call: TRBJ2-2
cdr3_aa: ASSGSLGTGELF

v_call: TRBV7-2
j_call: TRBJ2-7
cdr3_aa: ASSLRFTYEQY

v_call: TRBV7-9
j_call: TRBJ2-1
cdr3_aa: ASSPLDREFYNEQF

v_call: TRBV7-2
j_call: TRBJ1-5
cdr3_aa: ASSEDRGIDSNQPQH

v_call: TRBV2
j_call: TRBJ2-1
cdr3_aa: ASSEQGLTIEQF

v_call: TRBV7-2
j_call: TRBJ1-2
cdr3_aa: ASRLVGAGYT

v_call: TRBV7-9
j_call: TRBJ2-4
cdr3_aa: ASSSLAGSDIQY

v_call: TRBV6-5
j_call: TRBJ2-5
cdr3_aa: ASSYSTEFQETQY